The 23 T cell receptor beta chains presented below share a single source sample, sequenced in a study of blood T cell repertoires in COVID-19 (TCRdb year 2020). Libraries were built with the immunoSEQ multiplex PCR assay. Held by TCRdb, this immuneACCESS table contains in-frame sequences only and omits some clones. Under half of the omission traces to an unresolved V gene where checked; the cause of the rest is unknown. The sample has tens of thousands of clones on record, 80% of them singletons. Jointly, the top ten make up about two fifths of the sample. Sequencing used peripheral blood. The origin of the receptors is a man older than 75 with active or convalescent COVID-19.

The chain joins TRBV7-2 to TRBJ1-5; 8 bases agree with TRBD1. The V gene's germline CDR1 is SGHTA and CDR2 FQGNSA. The CDR3 runs 15 residues. V was pared by 2 bases and J by 1 base, with 1 base of the junction left unmatched. This CDR3 reads CASSLQGASNQPQHF. The CDR3 bases are TGTGCCAGCAGCTTACAGGGGGCCAGCAATCAGCCCCAGCATTTT.

The chain carries TRBV3-1 (or the pseudogene TRBV3-2) and TRBJ2-1; tentative D call: TRBD1 (6 bases). V lost 0 bases to trimming and J lost 8 bases, with 11 bases between them. Germline values: CDR1 LGHDT, CDR2 YNNKEL (reference sequence). This CDR3 contains 14 residues. CDR3 in DNA: TGTGCCAGCAGCCAAGATGGCAGGGGCGATGAGCAGTTCTTC. Its translation: CASSQDGRGDEQFF.

The chain links TRBV5-6 to TRBJ2-5; possibly TRBD1 for D (6 bases). The CDR3 is 13 residues long. Germline loops: CDR1 SGHDT, CDR2 YYEEEE. The V gene lost 4 bases and the J gene lost 1 base, with 8 bases spanning the gap. CDR3 loop: CASSLRGQETQYF. The CDR3 nucleotides read TGTGCCAGCAGCCTCAGGGGCCAAGAGACCCAGTACTTC.

The chain employs TRBV4-1 and TRBJ1-5; D not certain. V dropped 0 bases and J dropped 5 bases, with 8 bases sitting between them. CDR3 length: 14 residues. Germline V gene data show CDR1 as MGHRA and CDR2 as YSYEKL. The DNA for the CDR3 is TGCGCCAGCAGCCAAGATGGAGTTGATCAGCCCCAGCATTTT. Its translation: CASSQDGVDQPQHF.

This sequence joins TRBV11-2 and TRBJ2-5; D perhaps matches TRBD2 (5 bases). The CDR3 totals 14 residues. Trimming left V 7 bases short and J 2 bases short, with 14 bases between. Per the germline V gene, CDR1 is SGHAT and CDR2 is FQNNGV. In DNA, the CDR3 is TGTGCCAGCACTATCGGGGTTCTTCAAGAGACCCAGTACTTC. Amino acids: CASTIGVLQETQYF.

The rearrangement links TRBV5-1 to TRBJ2-3; D possibly corresponds to TRBD1 (6 bases). V was cut by 1 base and J by 0 bases, with 9 bases left in between. CDR3 size: 15 residues. Looked up from germline, CDR1 is SGHRS and CDR2 is YFSETQ. In DNA, the CDR3 is TGCGCCAGCAGCTTGAGGACAGCGAGCACAGATACGCAGTATTTT. This sequence encodes CASSLRTASTDTQYF.

V gene TRBV9 combines with J gene TRBJ2-1; 10 positions agree with TRBD2. V shed 1 base, J shed 3 bases, and the junction held 1 base outside the gene matches. The CDR3 length is 15 residues. The germline V gene has CDR1 SGDLS and CDR2 YYNGEE. The CDR3 protein is CASSVRLAGYNEQFF. The CDR3 DNA reads TGTGCCAGCAGCGTACGACTAGCGGGCTACAATGAGCAGTTCTTC. The whole variable domain, filled in from reference TRBV9 and TRBJ2-1, reads DSGVTQTPKHLITATGQRVTLRCSPRSGDLSVYWYQQSLDQGLQFLIQYYNGEERAKGNILERFSAQQFPDLHSELNLSSLELGDSALYFCASSVRLAGYNEQFFGPGTRLTVL.

This clone was found once. The V and J genes are TRBV19 and TRBJ1-1; D remains ambiguous. The CDR3 covers 17 residues. The ends were cut back, 1 base at V and 1 base at J, with 16 bases in the middle. In germline, CDR1 is LNHDA, CDR2 SQIVND (reference sequence). The CDR3 is CASSIGPPRQENTEAFF. The CDR3 DNA sequence: TGTGCCAGTAGTATAGGGCCCCCCCGGCAGGAGAACACTGAAGCTTTCTTT.

The chain has TRBV9 and TRBJ2-3, with D maybe TRBD1 (5 bases). The CDR3 has 16 residues. CDR1 is SGDLS, CDR2 YYNGEE, per germline. Trimming pared 0 bases from V and 4 bases from J, leaving 15 bases between. The DNA of the CDR3 is TGTGCCAGCAGCGTAGAAAGCAGGGTCGAGGCAGATACGCAGTATTTT. It translates to CASSVESRVEADTQYF.

The rearrangement joins TRBV5-6 to TRBJ2-7, with 8 bases matching TRBD2. The V and J ends lost 7 bases and 0 bases, in that order; junction bases with no gene match: 6. Germline CDR1 is SGHDT and CDR2 is YYEEEE. The CDR3 contains 14 residues. In DNA form, the CDR3 reads TGTGCCAGCGCGGGGGGACTTAGCTCCTACGAGCAGTACTTC. Protein: CASAGGLSSYEQYF.

V is TRBV28 and J is TRBJ1-2; 7 bases are shared with TRBD1. Germline V lookup: CDR1 MDHEN, CDR2 SYDVKM. The ends lost 10 bases at V and 0 bases at J; junction bases unmatched: 5. This CDR3 has 13 amino acids. CDR3 loop: CAIRTGSNYGYTF. DNA for the CDR3: TGTGCCATCAGGACAGGTTCTAACTATGGCTACACCTTC.

This clone has more than one count but fewer than ten. The V and J genes are TRBV5-8 and TRBJ2-7; 10 bases match TRBD1. The germline gives CDR1 SGHTS, CDR2 YDEGEE. This CDR3 region has 15 residues. V dropped 4 bases and J dropped 4; count of bases not matched to a gene: 8. CDR3 in amino acids: CASSRTGTGAYEQYF. The DNA for the CDR3 is TGTGCCAGCAGCCGAACCGGGACAGGGGCATACGAGCAGTACTTC.

The chain recombines TRBV6-6 with TRBJ1-4; 10 bases line up with TRBD1. The germline V gene encodes CDR1 MNHNY and CDR2 SVGAGI (reference sequence). The J segment lost 8 bases and the V segment lost 2 bases, leaving 8 bases of the junction unmatched. The CDR3 contains 16 residues. CDR3 loop: CASSYPKGQGGEKLFF. The CDR3 coding sequence is TGTGCCAGCAGTTACCCAAAAGGACAGGGGGGAGAAAAACTGTTTTTT.

The rearrangement uses TRBV29-1 and TRBJ1-6; TRBD1 agrees at 7 bases. Germline V gives CDR1 SQVTM, CDR2 ANQGSEA. The CDR3 has 14 amino acids. J was trimmed by 8 bases and V by 4 bases; bases with no gene match: 8. The CDR3 bases are TGCAGCGTTGGAGAAACAGGGGCGGATTCACCCCTCCACTTT. It specifies CSVGETGADSPLHF.

The chain uses TRBV5-1 and TRBJ2-7; possibly TRBD2 for D (7 bases). This CDR3 region has 14 residues. Looked up from germline, CDR1 is SGHRS and CDR2 is YFSETQ. V lost 5 bases to trimming and J lost 5 bases, with 17 bases between them. CDR3 residues: CASRRGTRGDEQYF. Here the CDR3 DNA reads TGCGCCAGCAGGCGCGGGACACGGGGGGACGAGCAGTACTTC. The full variable domain, in which reference TRBV5-1 and TRBJ2-7 provide the parts outside the CDR3, is KAGVTQTPRYLIKTRGQQVTLSCSPISGHRSVSWYQQTPGQGLQFLFEYFSETQRNKGNFPGRFSGRQFSNSRSEMNVSTLELGDSALYLCASRRGTRGDEQYFGPGTRLTVT.

This rearrangement joins TRBV6-2 or TRBV6-3 to TRBJ2-1; 10 nucleotides align to TRBD1. Trimming at V came to 6 bases and at J to 3 bases, leaving 8 bases not matched to a gene. The CDR3 consists of 16 residues. Per the germline V gene, CDR1 is MNHEY and CDR2 is SVGEGT. The CDR3 is CASSRPGQGIYNEQFF. The CDR3 bases are TGTGCCAGCAGCCGACCGGGACAGGGGATCTACAATGAGCAGTTCTTC.

The gene calls are TRBV7-2 and TRBJ1-1; D gene uncertain. The germline V and J ends were trimmed by 3 bases and 7 bases, with 15 bases remaining between them. The CDR3 contains 14 residues. Per germline, CDR1 SGHTA and CDR2 FQGNSA. The CDR3 reads CASSLRRSASEAFF. The CDR3 DNA sequence: TGTGCCAGCAGCTTGAGGCGTTCGGCCAGTGAAGCTTTCTTT.

This clone has only a few counts. This chain uses TRBV7-9 with TRBJ2-7; 8 bases align to TRBD2. The CDR3 runs 15 residues. Germline trimming cut 5 bases from V and 6 bases from J; bases unmatched to any gene: 12. Germline lookup yields CDR1 SEHNR and CDR2 FQNEAQ (reference sequence). In nucleotides, the CDR3 is TGTGCCAGCAGCGAATGGAGCGGGAGAGGCCCCGAGCAGTACTTC. Protein: CASSEWSGRGPEQYF.

This clone was detected only once. The chain joins TRBV11-3 to TRBJ2-1, with D perhaps TRBD2 (6 bases). V shed 5 bases and J shed 9 bases, with 20 bases lying between them. The CDR3 is 15 amino acids. CDR1 SGHNT and CDR2 YENEEA come from the germline V gene. CDR3 coding DNA: TGTGCCAGCAGCCCACTGTCGGGGATGGAGGGTGAGCAGTTCTTC. The encoded protein is CASSPLSGMEGEQFF.

The chain recombines TRBV2 with TRBJ1-5; 9 positions agree with TRBD1. The CDR3 consists of 17 residues. After removal of 3 bases from V and 2 bases from J, the junction contained 8 bases not matched to a gene. Germline V gene sequence: CDR1 SNHLY, CDR2 FYNNEI. DNA of the CDR3: TGTGCCAGCAGTGACCCCCGGACAGGGGAAGGCAATCAGCCCCAGCATTTT. It codes for CASSDPRTGEGNQPQHF.

This clone has just one count. V is TRBV28 and J is TRBJ2-3, with TRBD1 matching over 9 bases. The trim removed 2 bases at V and 2 bases at J, leaving 2 bases unmatched. Germline CDR1 is MDHEN and CDR2 is SYDVKM. The CDR3 has 15 amino acids. The CDR3 protein is CASSLGTGPTDTQYF. CDR3 DNA sequence: TGTGCCAGCAGTTTAGGGACAGGGCCCACAGATACGCAGTATTTT.

V usage is TRBV6-5 and J usage is TRBJ2-3; 8 positions match TRBD1. The trim removed 2 bases at V and 7 bases at J, leaving 11 bases unmatched. There are 16 residues in the CDR3. The germline gives CDR1 MNHEY, CDR2 SVGAGI. CDR3 in amino acids: CASSYPTGTGQYTQYF. In DNA form, the CDR3 reads TGTGCCAGCAGTTACCCCACCGGGACAGGACAGTATACGCAGTATTTT.

The V gene is TRBV27, the J gene TRBJ1-3; D possibly corresponds to TRBD1 (6 bases). Trimming removed 5 bases from V and 4 bases from J, with 15 bases in between. The germline gives CDR1 MNHEY, CDR2 SMNVEV (reference sequence). There are 15 residues in the CDR3. CDR3 sequence (DNA): TGTGCCAGCAGTAATTTAGGGACAAGCGGAAACACCATATATTTT. Translating it yields CASSNLGTSGNTIYF.